This is a list of T cell receptor beta chains from one sample in a study of molecular identifiers for immune sequencing clone quantification. TCRdb fed the PCR reads into MiXCR, producing one record per CDR3 protein. The data contain fewer than 350,000 distinct CDR3 sequences, 20% to 25% of them singletons. The sequenced sample consisted of naive CD8+ T cells from blood, with Jurkat cell RNA spiked in. The source of these receptors is a human donor in good health. Some libraries in this study had Jurkat cell RNA spiked in. CDR3s include the opening cysteine and the closing phenylalanine or tryptophan. The order of the fields is CDR3 protein, CDR3 DNA, D gene, clone size, V gene, J gene. A D gene is named only where the DNA matches it firmly. A clone size is listed for some rows: how often the clone was seen (once, few, many), or a class if it is expanded.

CAQQLETQYF,TGCGCCCAGCAGCTCGAGACCCAGTACTTC,.,many,TRBV10-1,TRBJ2-5
CASSQSKLIETQYF,TGTGCCAGCAGCCAGTCAAAGCTCATAGAGACCCAGTACTTC,.,many,TRBV14,TRBJ2-5
CASSSKGQVPDTQYF,TGTGCCAGCAGCTCCAAGGGACAGGTCCCAGATACGCAGTATTTT,TRBD1,.,TRBV5-3,TRBJ2-3
CASSSGPPTEAFF,TGTGCCAGCAGCTCCGGTCCTCCTACCGAAGCTTTCTTT,.,.,TRBV6-2/TRBV6-3,TRBJ1-1
CSARDLYRTSYEQYF,TGCAGTGCTAGAGATCTTTACAGGACCTCCTACGAGCAGTACTTC,.,many,TRBV20-1,TRBJ2-7
CASSLLAGRGDTQYF,TGTGCCAGCAGTTTATTAGCGGGCCGAGGGGATACGCAGTATTTT,TRBD2,few,TRBV27,TRBJ2-3
CASEEGGTDTQYF,TGTGCCAGCGAGGAGGGAGGCACAGATACGCAGTATTTT,.,many,TRBV19,TRBJ2-3
CASSPLRDSLRGDTQYF,TGTGCCAGCAGCCCGCTCCGGGACTCTCTCCGAGGAGATACGCAGTATTTT,.,many,TRBV7-2,TRBJ2-3
CASSQERFGPGNTIYF,TGTGCCAGCAGCCAAGAAAGGTTCGGTCCTGGAAACACCATATATTTT,.,.,TRBV3-1,TRBJ1-3
CASSISRGPSYEQYF,TGTGCCAGTAGTATCTCCCGGGGGCCGTCCTACGAGCAGTACTTC,.,few,TRBV19,TRBJ2-7
CASSPTGGRESQYF,TGTGCCAGCAGTCCGACAGGGGGACGAGAGTCCCAGTACTTC,TRBD1,.,TRBV28,TRBJ2-5
CASSFGAGGLNEQYF,TGCGCCAGCAGCTTCGGGGCGGGAGGATTAAACGAGCAGTACTTC,TRBD2,many,TRBV5-1,TRBJ2-7
CASSYGLTNEQFF,TGTGCCAGCAGTTACGGTCTAACCAATGAGCAGTTCTTC,.,.,TRBV6-5,TRBJ2-1
CASSRTGVGTEAFF,TGTGCCAGCAGCCGGACAGGGGTAGGCACTGAAGCTTTCTTT,TRBD1,many,TRBV12-3/TRBV12-4,TRBJ1-1
CASSQWDTPYEQYF,TGTGCCAGCAGCCAATGGGACACCCCCTACGAGCAGTACTTC,.,.,TRBV3-1,TRBJ2-7